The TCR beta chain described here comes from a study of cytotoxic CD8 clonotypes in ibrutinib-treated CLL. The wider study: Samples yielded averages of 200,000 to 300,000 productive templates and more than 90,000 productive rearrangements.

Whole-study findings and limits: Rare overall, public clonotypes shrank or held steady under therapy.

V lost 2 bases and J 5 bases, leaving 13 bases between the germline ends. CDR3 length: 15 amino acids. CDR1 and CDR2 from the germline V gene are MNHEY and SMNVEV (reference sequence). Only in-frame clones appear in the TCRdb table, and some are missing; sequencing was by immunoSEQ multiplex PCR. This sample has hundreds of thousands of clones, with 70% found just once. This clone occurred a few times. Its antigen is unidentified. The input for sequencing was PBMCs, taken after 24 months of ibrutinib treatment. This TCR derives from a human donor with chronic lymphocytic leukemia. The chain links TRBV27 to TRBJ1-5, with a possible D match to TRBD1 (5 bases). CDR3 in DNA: TGTGCCAGCAGTTTACACCCAGGGCCTGATCAGCCCCAGCATTTT. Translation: CASSLHPGPDQPQHF.